Included here is one T cell receptor (beta chain) sequence, with context. This clone has a single count. The antigen this receptor binds is unknown. The input lacks base qualities; no much larger clone sits a single base away. The time point label, as the study defines it: pretherapy, before neoadjuvant immune checkpoint inhibitors. Samples were obtained from the phase 2 randomized NEOSTAR trial, in which neoadjuvant nivolumab or nivolumab plus ipilimumab followed by surgery was tested in operable NSCLC. Library creation used the immunoSEQ multiplex PCR assay. For the original study's pipeline: Repertoires were summarized by richness and clonality, and significantly expanded and contracted clones were identified between pre- and post-therapy samples. This immuneACCESS table, as held by TCRdb, lists in-frame sequences with V and J called but not all clones. Of the missing ones, under half trace to an unresolved V gene in checked studies; the others have no known cause. The DNA was the basis for D and trimming; V, J and clone size are from that table. The sample records 20,000 to 25,000 clones, roughly 85% of which are singletons. The ten largest clones capture around 23% of the sample.

These data originate in a study of neoadjuvant nivolumab and ipilimumab in lung cancer (dated by TCRdb to 2018 to 2021). For context, the study as a whole: Intravenous nivolumab was dosed at 3 mg/kg on days 1, 15 and 29, and in the combination arm ipilimumab 1 mg/kg was added on day 1 only. The major pathologic response (MPR) rate in the intention-to-treat population in each study arm was designated as the primary trial endpoint. In the trial, approximately 45 patients with operable NSCLC were treated, of whom approximately 23 were randomized to nivolumab monotherapy and roughly 20 to nivolumab plus ipilimumab. TCR repertoires were compared between pretherapy (baseline) peripheral blood and tumors resected at surgery after neoadjuvant immune checkpoint blockade. Matched pretherapy and resected tumor pairs were analyzed for seven patients, of whom four received nivolumab and three received nivolumab plus ipilimumab.

Trimming accounts for 1 base at V and 6 bases at J, while the number of junction bases matched to no gene is 7. Spanning cysteine to phenylalanine, the CDR3 consists of 14 amino acids. Only CDR3 DNA remains: 42 bases, in frame from the first base. The germline V gene gives CDR1 as SQVTM and CDR2 as ANQGSEA. Broad study findings and their caveats: A small number of samples was subjected to TCR sequencing. A positive correlation was observed between pretherapy blood TCR richness and richness in tumors resected after neoadjuvant therapy (Spearman R of about 0.82). TCR richness and clonality were greater in resected tumors than in tumor-adjacent uninvolved lung, and increases were seen in more dual-therapy-treated tumors. No significant correlation was found between TCR clonality and pathologic tumor regression, and only one major-pathologic-response sample was available for the clonality analysis. From pretherapy to surgery, increases in tumor T-cell richness and clonality were observed in three of three dual-therapy tumors but in only two of four nivolumab-treated tumors.

The sequence was collected from an adult with non-small cell lung cancer. This sequence uses TRBV29-1 and TRBJ1-2; 8 of the junction bases match TRBD1. The sample here was peripheral blood, taken before neoadjuvant nivolumab, alone or with ipilimumab. Here the CDR3 is given as CSVEGPGGRHGYTF. The bases read TGCAGCGTTGAAGGACCAGGGGGCAGACATGGCTACACCTTC.